The clone carrying this T cell receptor (beta chain) was observed at least ten times. The antigen is unknown. These data are taken from a study of regulatory T cells in long-lasting Graves disease. Study findings and constraints: Reduced TCR diversity was observed in persistent Graves' patients versus newly diagnosed patients. Persistent disease was associated with favored TRBV28 usage and with favored use of TRBJ1-2 and TRBJ2-5.

Arm-PCR of CDR3 regions with iRepertoire HTBI primers generated TCR beta libraries. Original analysis: Samples jointly harbored about 62 TRBV and about 13 TRBJ segments. MiXCR, applied by TCRdb to the multiplex PCR reads, yields one record per CDR3 protein. V and J calls and clone size were set by TCRdb, not the authors. The sample includes around 250,000 distinct CDR3 sequences, 18% of them seen just once. As to time point: newly diagnosed GD, antithyroid drugs for less than 3 months. Generation of the TCR library employed RNA extracted from PBMCs. CDR1 and CDR2 from the germline V gene are DFQATT and SNEGSKA (reference sequence). Trimming cost V 6 bases and J 3 bases, with 12 bases left between them. The CDR3 has 13 residues. This same sample was also taken into another study, of T cells in Graves' hyperthyroidism and ophthalmopathy.

Sequenced material: peripheral blood mononuclear cells (PBMCs), taken at new diagnosis, from a patient treated with antithyroid drugs. This chain connects TRBV20-1 to TRBJ2-1; D remains unclear. This receptor was identified in a woman aged 25 to 39 with Graves disease. This CDR3 is CSAPPLDYNEQFF. CDR3 bases: TGCAGTGCCCCCCCACTGGACTACAATGAGCAGTTCTTC.